The rows below give T cell receptor beta chains drawn from one sample of a study of beta chain features in type 1 diabetes. Sequencing was performed with immunoSEQ multiplex PCR; in TCRdb, only in-frame clones are kept and a portion is missing. The table lists around 710,000 clones, roughly an eighth of them singletons. The sequenced sample consisted of naive CD4+ T cells from blood. The receptors stem from a man aged 30 to 39 with type 1 diabetes. CDR3s include the opening cysteine and the closing phenylalanine or tryptophan. The order of the fields is D gene, clone size, V gene, J gene, CDR3 protein, CDR3 DNA. The D gene is left open where the match is weak. Expanded clones are given a class, and other clones once, few, many or no size at all.

D gene: NA
clone size: NA
V gene: TRBV9
J gene: TRBJ2-2
CDR3 protein: CASSAYRANTGELFF
CDR3 DNA: TGTGCCAGCAGCGCCTACAGGGCGAACACCGGGGAGCTGTTTTTT

D gene: NA
clone size: NA
V gene: TRBV7-9
J gene: TRBJ1-5
CDR3 protein: CASAGGPNQPQHF
CDR3 DNA: TGTGCCAGCGCTGGGGGCCCGAATCAGCCCCAGCATTTT

D gene: NA
clone size: NA
V gene: TRBV4-3
J gene: TRBJ1-2
CDR3 protein: CASSQDRSANYGYTF
CDR3 DNA: TGCGCCAGCAGCCAAGATCGGTCAGCAAACTATGGCTACACCTTC

D gene: NA
clone size: few
V gene: TRBV5-4
J gene: TRBJ2-7
CDR3 protein: CASSRTVGDEQYF
CDR3 DNA: TGTGCCAGCAGCCGGACAGTGGGTGACGAGCAGTACTTC

D gene: NA
clone size: few
V gene: TRBV5-4
J gene: TRBJ2-1
CDR3 protein: CASSLAGSYNEQFF
CDR3 DNA: TGTGCCAGCAGCTTGGCCGGGTCTTACAATGAGCAGTTCTTC

D gene: NA
clone size: few
V gene: TRBV19
J gene: TRBJ2-6
CDR3 protein: CASSIAGPGSGANVLTF
CDR3 DNA: TGTGCCAGTAGTATTGCAGGGCCGGGCTCTGGGGCCAACGTCCTGACTTTC

D gene: NA
clone size: few
V gene: TRBV23-1
J gene: TRBJ2-7
CDR3 protein: CASSQFRGPSEQYF
CDR3 DNA: TGCGCCAGCAGTCAATTCCGAGGTCCTTCCGAGCAGTACTTC

D gene: TRBD1
clone size: NA
V gene: TRBV18
J gene: TRBJ1-5
CDR3 protein: CASSPTGDQPQHF
CDR3 DNA: TGTGCCAGCTCTCCGACAGGGGATCAGCCCCAGCATTTT

D gene: NA
clone size: NA
V gene: TRBV7-9
J gene: TRBJ2-7
CDR3 protein: CASSLTSGIYEQYF
CDR3 DNA: TGTGCCAGCAGCCTGACTAGTGGCATCTACGAGCAGTACTTC

D gene: TRBD1
clone size: few
V gene: TRBV18
J gene: TRBJ2-7
CDR3 protein: CASSHGTGLTYEQYF
CDR3 DNA: TGTGCCAGCTCCCACGGGACAGGACTTACCTACGAGCAGTACTTC

D gene: NA
clone size: NA
V gene: TRBV4-3
J gene: TRBJ2-2
CDR3 protein: CASSQEKAVHGELFF
CDR3 DNA: TGCGCCAGCAGCCAAGAAAAGGCAGTGCACGGGGAGCTGTTTTTT

D gene: NA
clone size: NA
V gene: TRBV4-2
J gene: TRBJ1-6
CDR3 protein: CASSQEGTSKVPLHF
CDR3 DNA: TGTGCCAGCAGCCAAGAGGGGACGTCCAAGGTACCCCTCCACTTT

D gene: NA
clone size: few
V gene: TRBV25-1
J gene: TRBJ1-4
CDR3 protein: CASQDRATNEKLFF
CDR3 DNA: TGTGCCTCACAGGACCGAGCAACTAATGAAAAACTGTTTTTT

D gene: NA
clone size: few
V gene: TRBV5-1
J gene: TRBJ1-2
CDR3 protein: CASSLQQNYGYTF
CDR3 DNA: TGCGCCAGCAGCTTACAGCAGAACTATGGCTACACCTTC

D gene: TRBD2
clone size: NA
V gene: TRBV6-4
J gene: TRBJ2-1
CDR3 protein: CASRSDPSGDSYNEQFF
CDR3 DNA: TGTGCCAGCAGATCAGATCCTAGCGGTGACTCCTACAATGAGCAGTTCTTC

D gene: NA
clone size: few
V gene: TRBV7-9
J gene: TRBJ1-6
CDR3 protein: CASSPGRGNSPLHF
CDR3 DNA: TGTGCCAGCAGCCCAGGACGGGGTAATTCACCCCTCCACTTT

D gene: TRBD1
clone size: NA
V gene: TRBV7-9
J gene: TRBJ2-1
CDR3 protein: CASSSGGTGYSNEQFF
CDR3 DNA: TGTGCCAGCAGCTCTGGTGGGACAGGGTACAGCAATGAGCAGTTCTTC

D gene: NA
clone size: few
V gene: TRBV7-9
J gene: TRBJ1-1
CDR3 protein: CASSAQEDTEAFF
CDR3 DNA: TGTGCCAGCAGCGCCCAAGAGGACACTGAAGCTTTCTTT

D gene: NA
clone size: few
V gene: TRBV28
J gene: TRBJ2-1
CDR3 protein: CASSWQGKDNEQFF
CDR3 DNA: TGTGCCAGCTCTTGGCAGGGAAAAGACAATGAGCAGTTCTTC

D gene: NA
clone size: few
V gene: TRBV29-1
J gene: TRBJ2-3
CDR3 protein: CSLYRERADTQYF
CDR3 DNA: TGCAGCCTCTACAGGGAACGAGCAGATACGCAGTATTTT

D gene: NA
clone size: few
V gene: TRBV7-8
J gene: TRBJ1-1
CDR3 protein: CASSLLMNTEAFF
CDR3 DNA: TGTGCCAGCAGCCTACTCATGAACACTGAAGCTTTCTTT

D gene: NA
clone size: NA
V gene: TRBV11-3
J gene: TRBJ2-7
CDR3 protein: CASSLASRGRQYF
CDR3 DNA: TGTGCCAGCAGCTTAGCTTCCAGGGGACGGCAGTACTTC

D gene: NA
clone size: few
V gene: TRBV30
J gene: TRBJ1-2
CDR3 protein: CAWAGRGYGYTF
CDR3 DNA: TGTGCCTGGGCGGGACGAGGGTATGGCTACACCTTC

D gene: NA
clone size: NA
V gene: TRBV4-3
J gene: TRBJ2-7
CDR3 protein: CASSQSIHDLYEQYF
CDR3 DNA: TGCGCCAGCAGCCAATCCATCCACGATCTCTACGAGCAGTACTTC

D gene: NA
clone size: NA
V gene: TRBV28
J gene: TRBJ1-2
CDR3 protein: CASTSSQTYGYTF
CDR3 DNA: TGTGCCAGCACCTCCTCACAGACCTATGGCTACACCTTC

D gene: TRBD1
clone size: NA
V gene: TRBV5-4
J gene: TRBJ2-5
CDR3 protein: CASSSTGQGETQYF
CDR3 DNA: TGTGCCAGCAGCTCAACCGGACAGGGAGAGACCCAGTACTTC

D gene: NA
clone size: few
V gene: TRBV5-4
J gene: TRBJ1-3
CDR3 protein: CASSLALGGSGNTIYF
CDR3 DNA: TGTGCCAGCAGCTTGGCACTGGGGGGCTCTGGAAACACCATATATTTT

D gene: NA
clone size: few
V gene: TRBV5-4
J gene: TRBJ1-1
CDR3 protein: CASSFYNAGLGTEAFF
CDR3 DNA: TGTGCCAGCAGCTTTTATAATGCTGGGTTGGGCACTGAAGCTTTCTTT

D gene: NA
clone size: NA
V gene: TRBV27
J gene: TRBJ2-6
CDR3 protein: CASSPAMGQGANVLTF
CDR3 DNA: TGTGCCAGCAGTCCCGCCATGGGACAAGGGGCCAACGTCCTGACTTTC

D gene: TRBD1
clone size: few
V gene: TRBV5-1
J gene: TRBJ1-1
CDR3 protein: CASSRGQGMNTEAFF
CDR3 DNA: TGCGCCAGCAGCCGAGGACAGGGAATGAACACTGAAGCTTTCTTT

D gene: NA
clone size: few
V gene: TRBV5-6
J gene: TRBJ2-3
CDR3 protein: CASSLDRGDTQYF
CDR3 DNA: TGTGCCAGCAGCTTGGATAGGGGAGATACGCAGTATTTT

D gene: NA
clone size: NA
V gene: TRBV4-3
J gene: TRBJ2-3
CDR3 protein: CASSQDSDLTDTQYF
CDR3 DNA: TGCGCCAGCAGCCAAGATTCCGACCTCACAGATACGCAGTATTTT

D gene: TRBD1
clone size: NA
V gene: TRBV7-9
J gene: TRBJ1-3
CDR3 protein: CASSLTQGPGSGNTIYF
CDR3 DNA: TGTGCCAGCAGCCTCACACAGGGGCCTGGCTCTGGAAACACCATATATTTT

D gene: TRBD2
clone size: NA
V gene: TRBV19
J gene: TRBJ2-3
CDR3 protein: CASSLRTSGDTQYF
CDR3 DNA: TGTGCCAGTAGTCTACGAACTAGCGGGGATACGCAGTATTTT

D gene: TRBD1
clone size: NA
V gene: TRBV7-9
J gene: TRBJ1-2
CDR3 protein: CASSKPGQGAYGYTF
CDR3 DNA: TGTGCCAGCAGCAAACCGGGACAGGGGGCCTATGGCTACACCTTC

D gene: TRBD1
clone size: few
V gene: TRBV10-3
J gene: TRBJ2-5
CDR3 protein: CAISRQGEETQYF
CDR3 DNA: TGTGCCATCAGCCGACAGGGGGAAGAGACCCAGTACTTC

D gene: NA
clone size: few
V gene: TRBV19
J gene: TRBJ2-4
CDR3 protein: CASSPTTGGWGIQYF
CDR3 DNA: TGTGCCAGTAGTCCCACGACCGGGGGTTGGGGCATTCAGTACTTC

D gene: NA
clone size: few
V gene: TRBV11-2
J gene: TRBJ2-7
CDR3 protein: CASSLNNYEQYF
CDR3 DNA: TGTGCCAGCAGCTTAAACAACTACGAGCAGTACTTC

D gene: NA
clone size: NA
V gene: TRBV25-1
J gene: TRBJ1-2
CDR3 protein: CASSEYSGYTF
CDR3 DNA: TGTGCCAGCAGTGAATATTCCGGCTACACCTTC